Sequencing of this TCR beta chain was carried out in a study of T cells after yellow fever vaccination. Study-wide results and limits: There was a small share of clonotypes that showed up in both the CD4 and CD8 compartments. The booster saw the reappearance of most primary-vaccination clones (approximately 97% CD4, almost 90% CD8).

TCRdb re-called the 5' RACE reads through MiXCR, storing one row per CDR3 protein. The sample yields around 500,000 distinct CDR3 sequences, 21% seen once. There are 14 residues in the CDR3. Germline lookup yields CDR1 DFQATT and CDR2 SNEGSKA (reference sequence). Trimming took off 1 base at V and 2 bases at J, with 10 bases between the two ends. This clonotype was seen only a few times. Its specificity is unknown. Specimen: PBMCs, collected approximately 22 days after the first yellow fever vaccination. The receptor comes from a man in his late teens or twenties who received the YFV17D yellow fever vaccine. The V call is TRBV20-1, the J call TRBJ2-3; D gene ambiguous. The CDR3 sequence: CSARGRSNTDTQYF. The CDR3 coding sequence is TGCAGTGCTAGAGGGCGGTCAAACACAGATACGCAGTATTTT.